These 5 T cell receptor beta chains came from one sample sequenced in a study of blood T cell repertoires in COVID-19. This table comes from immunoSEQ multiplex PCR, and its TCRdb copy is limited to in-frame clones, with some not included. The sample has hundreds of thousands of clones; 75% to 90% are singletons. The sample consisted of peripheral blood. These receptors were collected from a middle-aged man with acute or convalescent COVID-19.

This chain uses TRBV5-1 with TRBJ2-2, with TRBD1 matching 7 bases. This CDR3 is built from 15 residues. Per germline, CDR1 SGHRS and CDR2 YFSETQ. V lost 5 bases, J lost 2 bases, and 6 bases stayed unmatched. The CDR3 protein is CASRAGTANTGELFF. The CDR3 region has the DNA TGCGCCAGCAGAGCCGGGACAGCTAACACCGGGGAGCTGTTTTTT.

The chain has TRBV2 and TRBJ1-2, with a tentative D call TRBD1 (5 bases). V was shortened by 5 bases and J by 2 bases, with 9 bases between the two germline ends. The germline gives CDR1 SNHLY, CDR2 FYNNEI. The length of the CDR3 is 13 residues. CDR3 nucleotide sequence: TGTGCCAGCAGTTCACAGGCAAACTATGGCTACACCTTC. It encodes CASSSQANYGYTF.

CDR3 sequence: CASSQGGTYEQYF. Written as DNA, the CDR3 is TGTGCCAGCAGCCAAGGAGGCACTTACGAGCAGTACTTC. This rearrangement joins TRBV3-1 (or the pseudogene TRBV3-2) to TRBJ2-7; no firm D call. Germline V gene data show CDR1 as LGHDT and CDR2 as YNNKEL (reference sequence). V was trimmed by 1 base and J by 4 bases, leaving 8 bases between them. This CDR3 comprises 13 residues.

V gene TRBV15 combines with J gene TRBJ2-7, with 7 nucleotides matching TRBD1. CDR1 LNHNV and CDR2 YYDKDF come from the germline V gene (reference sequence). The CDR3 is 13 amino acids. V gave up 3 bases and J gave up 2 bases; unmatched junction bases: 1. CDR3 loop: CATSRDRTYEQYF. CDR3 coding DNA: TGTGCCACCAGCAGGGACAGGACCTACGAGCAGTACTTC.

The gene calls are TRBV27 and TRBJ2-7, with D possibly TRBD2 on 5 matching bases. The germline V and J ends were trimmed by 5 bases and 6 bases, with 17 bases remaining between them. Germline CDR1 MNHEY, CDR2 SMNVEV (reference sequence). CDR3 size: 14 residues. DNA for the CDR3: TGTGCCAGCAGTGAGCGGACGTACCCGGGCGAGCAGTACTTC. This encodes CASSERTYPGEQYF.